The present entry profiles one T cell receptor (beta chain) with its context. This clone was seen more than once but under ten times. There is no known antigen for this receptor. There are no base qualities to consult, and no much larger clone falls within one base. This record comes from a study of blood T cell repertoires in COVID-19 (dated by TCRdb to the early 2020s). Background on the whole study: Collaborator samples came from the United States, Italy and Spain and covered acute and convalescent phases of COVID-19. The samples were drawn from two sources: the first 160 participants of the ongoing ImmuneRACE study, and over 1,000 subjects contributed by 6 global collaborators. The dataset comprised deeply sampled blood TCRbeta repertoires from subjects exposed to, actively infected with, or recovered from COVID-19. The prospective study material was composed of cDNA or gDNA derived from T cells, B-cell-depleted T cells, or PBMCs. HLA class I and class II types, where available, came from metadata supplied by the sample provider rather than from assay-based typing. The repertoires were released in a freely available public database intended as a resource for research on the immune response to SARS-CoV-2. Sample metadata almost always included a de-identified subject ID, COVID-19 status, age in years and sex.

Each collaborating institution followed its own protocols to collect whole blood in K2EDTA tubes. Collaborator samples were shipped for TCRbeta analysis as frozen whole blood, isolated PBMCs, or DNA extracted from either sample type. Paper-wide results and their limitations: How much clinical and demographic metadata was included differed by source and by participant, and the metadata was provided uncurated.

The immunoSEQ Assay, a bias-controlled multiplex PCR, was used to amplify TCRbeta CDR3 regions from genomic DNA. In the paper's pipeline: Within the assay, amplification of reference gene primers was used to estimate how many nucleated cells each sample contained. Sequence reads were collapsed and filtered to measure the absolute abundance of every unique TCRbeta CDR3 rearrangement. For each sample, productive Simpson clonality was calculated as the square root of Simpson's diversity index across productive rearrangements. Sourced from immuneACCESS, this table was stored by TCRdb with only in-frame sequences that have V and J called. A share of the clones is absent; for the studies checked, an unresolved V gene accounts for under half, and the remainder has no known explanation. The DNA gave D and trimming, while V, J and clone size come from that table. Recorded for this sample are some 160,000 clones; 76% of them occurred a single time. Around 4% of the sample is taken by the ten largest.

CDR1 and CDR2 (MNHEY, SMNVEV) derive from the germline V gene (reference sequence). Relative to germline, V is 1 base shorter and J is 0 bases shorter, with 7 bases between their ends. From the cysteine up to the phenylalanine, the CDR3 has a length of 15 residues. Only the CDR3 DNA is retained, 45 bases long and in frame from the first base. Recombination linked TRBV27 to TRBJ1-3, with the D gene call left open. Sequences were obtained from peripheral blood. The sequence derives from a man aged 55 to 70 with acute or convalescent COVID-19. The CDR3 protein is CASSLYGSSGNTIYF. The nucleotide sequence reads TGTGCCAGCAGTTTATACGGGAGCTCTGGAAACACCATATATTTT.